These T cell receptor beta chains were read from a single sample in a study of control samples from healthy donors and cancer patients. Repertoires were generated with immunoSEQ multiplex PCR, while TCRdb's copy carries only in-frame clones and drops some. The repertoire holds under 150,000 clones, with around 89% as singletons. The sequencing input was blood. The source of these receptors is a man aged 40-50 years in good health. The CDR3 runs from the conserved cysteine through the conserved F or W. The D gene is left open where the match is weak. Not every row has a clone size; where given, it reads once, few, many or a size class.

j_call d_call clone_size v_call cdr3_nt cdr3_aa
TRBJ2-7 . . TRBV19 TGTGCCAGTAAGGGGCGGAAGGACGGAACCTACGAGCAGTACTTC CASKGRKDGTYEQYF
TRBJ2-3 . . TRBV18 TGTGCCAGCTCACCGACCGGTTCTAGCGTGGATACGCAGTATTTT CASSPTGSSVDTQYF
TRBJ2-7 . . TRBV7-6 TGTGCCAGCAGCTCACGGACGGTTACCTCCTACGAGCAGTACTTC CASSSRTVTSYEQYF
TRBJ2-2 . . TRBV5-4 TGTGCCAGCAGCTTGGGTGGACGCCAATCGAACACCGGGGAGCTGTTTTTT CASSLGGRQSNTGELFF
TRBJ1-1 . once TRBV29-1 TGCAGCGTTTATAGGGATTCGTACACTGAAGCTTTCTTT CSVYRDSYTEAFF
TRBJ2-3 TRBD2 . TRBV6-5 TGTGCCAGCAGTTACGGAGCGGGGCTCCCAGATACGCAGTATTTT CASSYGAGLPDTQYF
TRBJ2-5 . . TRBV21-1 TGTGCCAGCAGCAAAGTTTTAAGGACAGCCCAAGAGACCCAGTACTTC CASSKVLRTAQETQYF
TRBJ1-2 . . TRBV14 TGTGCCAGCAGCCTAGAGGACAGATATGGCTACACCTTC CASSLEDRYGYTF
TRBJ2-7 . once TRBV6-5 TGTGCCAGCAGTCTGGACGGATACTACGAGCAGTACTTC CASSLDGYYEQYF
TRBJ1-1 TRBD1 . TRBV7-2 TGTGCCAGCAGCTTTTGGACAGGGACAAGGACTGAAGCTTTCTTT CASSFWTGTRTEAFF
TRBJ2-3 TRBD1 few TRBV19 TGTGCCAGTAGCCTGGGACAGGGCGGCGCAGATACGCAGTATTTT CASSLGQGGADTQYF
TRBJ2-7 . . TRBV7-9 TGTGCCAGCAGCCCCCCGGTGGGGAGCGAGCAGTACTTC CASSPPVGSEQYF
TRBJ2-3 TRBD1 . TRBV7-6 TGTGCCAGCAGCGACAGGGGCGGTAGGGATACGCAGTATTTT CASSDRGGRDTQYF
TRBJ1-2 . . TRBV2 TGTGCCAGCAGTGAGTTACTAAAGGGGGGCTATGGCTACACCTTC CASSELLKGGYGYTF
TRBJ1-2 TRBD1 . TRBV18 TGTGCCAGCTCACCGGACAGGGAATCATATGGCTACACCTTC CASSPDRESYGYTF
TRBJ2-5 TRBD2 . TRBV10-3 TGTGCCACCTGGGCTAGCGGGGGTACGGAGACCCAGTACTTC CATWASGGTETQYF
TRBJ1-5 . . TRBV6-5 TGTGCCAGCAGTTTTCGACAGGGCAATCAGCCCCAGCATTTT CASSFRQGNQPQHF
TRBJ2-3 . . TRBV5-1 TGCGCCAGCAGCTTGGCCGGGGTAGATACGCAGTATTTT CASSLAGVDTQYF
TRBJ1-1 . . TRBV29-1 TGCAGCGCAGCAGGCCTCAGCGACACTGAAGCTTTCTTT CSAAGLSDTEAFF
TRBJ2-3 . . TRBV29-1 TGCAGCGTTTCCCGGGGACAAACAGATACGCAGTATTTT CSVSRGQTDTQYF
TRBJ1-6 . . TRBV9 TGTGCCAGCAGCGTAGATGAAGGAAATTCACCCCTCCACTTT CASSVDEGNSPLHF